These 14 T cell receptor beta chains were all obtained from the same sample, sequenced in a study of blood T cell repertoires in COVID-19. The table came from immunoSEQ multiplex PCR; TCRdb's copy has only in-frame clones and leaves some out. Of some 370,000 clones listed, around 90% are singletons. The sample taken for sequencing was peripheral blood. Every receptor here comes from a man aged 18 to 29 with active or convalescent COVID-19.

The chain has TRBV2 and TRBJ1-1; D may be TRBD1 (6 bases). V lost 5 bases and J lost 1, with 11 bases in between. Looked up from germline, CDR1 is SNHLY and CDR2 is FYNNEI. The CDR3 is 14 residues long. The CDR3 DNA reads TGTGCCAGCAGTCTCGGACAGAGGAACACTGAAGCTTTCTTT. Its protein is CASSLGQRNTEAFF.

The chain couples TRBV14 to TRBJ2-3; 9 nucleotides line up with TRBD1. The CDR3 extends over 15 amino acids. The germline V gene has CDR1 SGHDN and CDR2 FVKESK. The J segment lost 1 base and the V segment lost 4 bases, leaving 3 bases of the junction unmatched. The CDR3 DNA reads TGTGCCAGCAGCCGCAGGACAGGGGGCACAGATACGCAGTATTTT. Its translation is CASSRRTGGTDTQYF.

The chain employs TRBV7-9 and TRBJ1-1; the match to TRBD1 covers 7 bases. The CDR3 consists of 15 residues. Germline V lookup: CDR1 SEHNR, CDR2 FQNEAQ (reference sequence). V shed 1 base and J 5 bases; nucleotides not matched to a gene: 7. CDR3 region: CASSLVGGLGTEAFF. As DNA, the CDR3 is TGTGCCAGCAGCTTAGTAGGGGGCTTGGGGACTGAAGCTTTCTTT.

The J gene is TRBJ2-3, the V gene TRBV7-8; 12 nucleotides agree with TRBD2. Trimming removed 5 bases from V and 2 bases from J; junction bases left unmatched: 5. The germline gives CDR1 SGHVS, CDR2 FQNEAQ. This CDR3 has 16 amino acids. CDR3 loop: CASSVLAGGYTDTQYF. The CDR3 DNA follows: TGTGCCAGCAGCGTACTAGCGGGGGGTTACACAGATACGCAGTATTTT. Complete variable domain (other parts from reference TRBV7-8 and TRBJ2-3): GAGVSQSPRYKVAKRGQDVALRCDPISGHVSLFWYQQALGQGPEFLTYFQNEAQLDKSGLPSDRFFAERPEGSVSTLKIQRTQQEDSAVYLCASSVLAGGYTDTQYFGPGTRLTVL.

This rearrangement joins TRBV7-3 to TRBJ2-3; 9 positions agree with TRBD2. Losses at the gene ends were 2 bases for V and 5 bases for J; bases not matched to a gene: 11. The CDR3 has 17 residues. Germline CDR1 is SGHTA and CDR2 is FQGTGA. The CDR3, as DNA: TGTGCCAGCAGCTTATCTCCAGCAGCGGGAGGTGTAGATACGCAGTATTTT. Amino acids: CASSLSPAAGGVDTQYF.

The chain combines TRBV29-1 with TRBJ1-4, with D tentatively TRBD1 (5 bases). The CDR3 has 11 residues. V was trimmed by 7 bases and J by 4 bases, leaving 7 bases between them. CDR1 and CDR2 (germline): SQVTM, ANQGSEA. The CDR3 DNA is TGCAGCGGACAGAGTAATGAAAAACTGTTTTTT. This translates into CSGQSNEKLFF.

This clone was counted only a few times. The rearrangement links TRBV29-1 to TRBJ1-6, with 7 bases aligning to TRBD1. CDR3 size: 13 residues. Trimming took 7 bases from V and 4 from J; bases not matched to a gene: 4. The V gene's germline CDR1 is SQVTM and CDR2 ANQGSEA. CDR3: CSAQTGYNSPLHF. The CDR3 nucleotides read TGCAGCGCCCAGACAGGGTATAATTCACCCCTCCACTTT.

V is TRBV19 and J is TRBJ2-1; 8 bases match TRBD2. J gave up 4 bases and V 2 bases, and 4 bases lay outside the gene matches. In germline, CDR1 is LNHDA, CDR2 SQIVND (reference sequence). This CDR3 has 15 residues. CDR3 bases: TGTGCCAGTAGTATAAGTACTAGCGGATACAATGAGCAGTTCTTC. This encodes CASSISTSGYNEQFF.

The count of this clone is one. This chain links TRBV5-8 with TRBJ1-1; no clear D. Trimming removed 4 bases from V and 2 bases from J, with 12 bases in between. Germline CDR1 and CDR2: SGHTS and YDEGEE. This CDR3 is 14 amino acids long. The CDR3 DNA follows: TGTGCCAGCAGCCCGGAGGTGGCCAACACTGAAGCTTTCTTT. Protein product: CASSPEVANTEAFF.

The rearrangement uses TRBV27 and TRBJ1-5, with 8 nucleotides matching TRBD1. The germline V gene has CDR1 MNHEY and CDR2 SMNVEV (reference sequence). The V gene end was trimmed by 5 bases and the J gene end by 0 bases; junction bases not matched to a gene: 9. CDR3 length: 17 amino acids. The DNA for the CDR3 is TGTGCCAGCAGTAACGGACAGGGCAGTACTAGCAATCAGCCCCAGCATTTT. Translation gives CASSNGQGSTSNQPQHF.

This chain connects TRBV19 to TRBJ1-5; 9 nucleotides align to TRBD1. Germline V gene data show CDR1 as LNHDA and CDR2 as SQIVND (reference sequence). V was clipped by 5 bases and J by 6 bases; unmatched bases: 8. The CDR3 extends over 15 amino acids. CDR3 sequence: CASSQAGTGSQPQHF. The CDR3 region has the DNA TGTGCCAGTAGTCAAGCCGGGACAGGGAGTCAGCCCCAGCATTTT.

This clone was detected once. CDR3 region: CASREGGPGYYEQYF. CDR3 nucleotide sequence: TGTGCCAGCAGAGAGGGTGGACCGGGATACTACGAGCAGTACTTC. The chain employs TRBV6-5 and TRBJ2-7; D may be TRBD2 (5 bases). Trimming took 6 bases from V and 3 from J, leaving 18 bases between them. The length of the CDR3 is 15 residues. Germline V lookup: CDR1 MNHEY, CDR2 SVGAGI.

The V call is TRBV3-1 (or the pseudogene TRBV3-2), the J call TRBJ1-2; D not resolved. Germline V gene sequence: CDR1 LGHDT, CDR2 YNNKEL (reference sequence). The V and J ends lost 1 base and 4 bases respectively, with 10 bases between them. The CDR3 spans 14 residues. The CDR3 sequence: CASSQASYGYGYTF. The CDR3 DNA is TGTGCCAGCAGCCAAGCCTCGTACGGCTATGGCTACACCTTC.

The chain has TRBV11-3 and TRBJ2-3, with 15 positions matching TRBD2. Germline CDR1 and CDR2: SGHNT and YENEEA. V dropped 3 bases and J dropped 0; count of bases not matched to a gene: 4. The CDR3 sequence is 18 residues long. The CDR3 reads CASSFGTSGGPSTDTQYF. DNA for the CDR3: TGTGCCAGCAGCTTCGGGACTAGCGGGGGGCCGAGCACAGATACGCAGTATTTT.